This T cell receptor beta chain comes out of a study of T cells after yellow fever vaccination. For the study at large: Each low-cell-number fraction was prepared by means of SMART-Seq v4 Ultra Low Input.

This clonotype was seen once. What it recognizes is unknown. Findings and caveats of the study: Within FACS-sorted repertoires, abundant clonotypes contaminating from the bulk population could be present. On re-exposure, the response was weaker but peaked faster, at day 5 versus 15. Clonotypes appearing in both CD4 and CD8 compartments existed, and their share was small.

MiXCR, applied by TCRdb to the 5' RACE reads, yields one record per CDR3 protein. The repertoire holds a few hundred thousand distinct CDR3 sequences, with about a sixth as singletons. The origin of this receptor is a man younger than 30 who received the YFV17D yellow fever vaccine. The sequencing used PBMCs, collected 5 to 6 days after the first yellow fever vaccination.

CDR3 nucleotides: TGCAGCGGAATACAGGGGTTGAACACTGAAGCTTTCTTT. It translates to CSGIQGLNTEAFF. The chain uses TRBV29-1 and TRBJ1-1; 7 bases agree with TRBD1. In germline, CDR1 is SQVTM, CDR2 ANQGSEA. The J segment lost 0 bases and the V segment lost 7 bases, leaving 5 bases of the junction unmatched. The CDR3 loop spans 13 amino acids.